This T cell receptor beta chain was profiled in a study of CD8 T cells in Susac syndrome. Negative isolation was applied to CD8+ and CD4+ T cells, and FACS enrichment was applied to TEMRA cells. Points on this clonotype: Its matching antigen is unknown.

Roughly 0.45 to 1 ug RNA was reverse transcribed with random hexamers. Amplification of TCR beta CDR3 by immunoSEQ multiplex PCR spanned 54 Vbeta and 13 Jbeta. Each CDR3 protein gets one entry after TCRdb re-called the immunoSEQ multiplex PCR reads with MiXCR. The repertoire includes 90,000 to 110,000 distinct CDR3 sequences, around 95% of them detected once, and about 0.1% sits in the top ten. Trimming stripped 1 base from V and 2 bases from J, with 11 bases between. The CDR3 runs to 15 residues. Study results and limitations: As acknowledged by the study, its TCR sequencing and HLA analysis included a relatively small number of individuals.

This receptor was obtained from a human donor in good health. What was sequenced was CD4+ T cells from PBMCs. The rearrangement uses TRBV23-1 and TRBJ1-2, with no clear D. TRBV23-1 is labeled an ORF, and its function is uncertain. The CDR3 nucleotides are TGCGCCAGCAGTCAATTGGCCGCAGAGAACTATGGCTACACCTTC. It is translated as CASSQLAAENYGYTF.